The 29 T cell receptor beta chains listed next were all sequenced from one sample in a study of spatial heterogeneity in lung cancer. TCRdb itself ran the 5' RACE reads through MiXCR, one entry per CDR3 protein. The table includes under 11,000 distinct CDR3 sequences, approximately 3.5% detected once. The time point here: sample taken at primary tumor resection. Sequencing was performed on whole RNA extracted from tumor and nontumor lung tissue, or from frozen PBMC, and the material was left unsorted. The sequencing used PBMCs, collected at surgery. These receptors originate from a female donor with early-stage non-small cell lung cancer.

The table lists this clonotype with many counts. This beta chain is off target for a library built for alpha chains, so its abundance means little. The chain couples TRBV7-2 to TRBJ2-3; TRBD1 matches 8 bases. The CDR3 length is 14 residues. Germline lookup yields CDR1 SGHTA and CDR2 FQGNSA. V shed 5 bases and J 5 bases; nucleotides not matched to a gene: 6. The CDR3 nucleotides are TGTGCCAGCAGCCCCGACACAGGGGGAGATACGCAGTATTTT. Its protein is CASSPDTGGDTQYF.

This clonotype showed up many times. Because this beta chain is a stray read in a library intended to capture alpha chains, its abundance should not be given much weight. The chain carries TRBV11-3 and TRBJ2-2, with D hard to call. The CDR3 runs to 15 residues. V was shortened by 0 bases and J by 1 base, with 6 bases between the two germline ends. Per germline, CDR1 SGHNT and CDR2 YENEEA. The CDR3 DNA follows: TGTGCCAGCAGCTTAGACTACTGGAACACCGGGGAGCTGTTTTTT. As protein: CASSLDYWNTGELFF.

This clonotype was detected a few times. The junction and the germline gene differ at one end; a read error may be behind it. This beta chain turned up in a library designed for alpha chains; as an off-target read, its abundance says little. This sequence joins TRBV5-6 and TRBJ2-2; 7 bases map to TRBD2. Germline V gene data show CDR1 as SGHDT and CDR2 as YYEEEE. The length of the CDR3 is 16 residues. CDR3 protein: CANSLQRDRDTGELFF. In DNA form, the CDR3 reads TGTGCCAACAGCCTGCAGCGGGATCGGGACACCGGGGAGCTGTTTTTT.

This clonotype was seen at least ten times. A library prepared for alpha chains yielded this beta chain as an off-target read; its size is of little meaning. The chain has TRBV11-2 and TRBJ2-3; D gene ambiguous. CDR1 and CDR2 (germline): SGHAT, FQNNGV. Trimming left V 5 bases short and J 0 bases short, with 9 bases between. This CDR3 comprises 14 residues. The CDR3 loop reads CASSASSSTDTQYF. Here the CDR3 DNA reads TGTGCCAGCAGCGCTAGTTCTAGCACAGATACGCAGTATTTT.

For this clonotype: In a library made to pick up alpha chains, this beta chain is a stray read with a size that means little. The chain couples TRBV12-3 or TRBV12-4 to TRBJ2-7; 9 nucleotides agree with TRBD2. The CDR3 has 14 amino acids. Unmatched junction bases numbered 5, after V lost 3 bases and J lost 5 bases. For the CDR3, the DNA is TGTGCCAGCAGTTTGCGGGAGGGCCACCACGAGCAGTACTTC. This translates into CASSLREGHHEQYF.

This clonotype was detected ten times or more. For a library built for alpha chains, this beta chain is a stray read; little rests on its size. V usage is TRBV29-1 and J usage is TRBJ1-2, with a weak D call TRBD1 (5 bases). The V gene lost 2 bases and the J gene lost 4 bases, with 14 bases spanning the gap. CDR1 is SQVTM and CDR2 is ANQGSEA in the germline V gene. The CDR3 is 14 residues long. This CDR3 is CSVESEGRSYGYTF. The CDR3 DNA reads TGCAGCGTTGAATCTGAGGGACGCAGCTATGGCTACACCTTC.

This clonotype was seen repeatedly, ten times or more. The library was built for alpha chains, so this beta chain is an off-target read and its size means little. V gene TRBV24-1 combines with J gene TRBJ2-1; weak D call: TRBD2 (5 bases). The germline CDR1 and CDR2 sequences are KGHDR and SFDVKD. The CDR3 is 16 amino acids. The V end lost 5 bases, the J end lost 7 bases, and 20 bases lay between the germline ends. The DNA for the CDR3 is TGTGCCACCAGTGGCGATCTAGGACTCAGACGAAATGAGCAGTTCTTC. Residues: CATSGDLGLRRNEQFF.

This clonotype was detected many times. The library was designed around alpha chains, so this beta chain is a stray read whose abundance carries little weight. This rearrangement joins TRBV5-4 to TRBJ1-6, with 7 bases matching TRBD1. Per germline, CDR1 SGHNT and CDR2 YYREEE (reference sequence). There are 14 residues in the CDR3. The ends lost 3 bases at V and 6 bases at J; junction bases unmatched: 3. The CDR3 nucleotides are TGTGCCAGCAGCTCAGGGGGAGGTAATTCACCCCTCCACTTT. This gives the protein CASSSGGGNSPLHF.

This clonotype was recorded at least ten times. This beta chain was picked up by a library intended for alpha chains and is off target, so its count carries little meaning. This rearrangement joins TRBV27 to TRBJ2-7; TRBD1 might be the D (6 bases). The CDR3 spans 15 residues. CDR1 and CDR2 (germline): MNHEY, SMNVEV (reference sequence). V was cut by 4 bases and J by 2 bases, with 15 bases left in between. The DNA of the CDR3 is TGTGCCAGCAGTTCGCCGGGACAAAGAACCTACGAGCAGTACTTC. Its protein product is CASSSPGQRTYEQYF.

This clonotype was found many times. The library was prepared for alpha chains; this beta chain is a stray read, so its frequency means little. CDR3 coding DNA: TGTGCCAGCAGTACATTGACAGGGCCAAGGGGAGAGCAGTACTTC. It specifies CASSTLTGPRGEQYF. V gene TRBV12-3 or TRBV12-4 combines with J gene TRBJ2-7, with TRBD1 matching 7 bases. V lost 5 bases, J lost 7 bases, and 14 bases stayed unmatched. The CDR3 runs to 15 residues.

This clonotype came up a few times. This beta chain came through as a stray read in a library set up for alpha chains, and its size says little. This rearrangement joins TRBV12-3 or TRBV12-4 to TRBJ2-7; unclear D gene. This CDR3 spans 13 amino acids. V was cut by 6 bases and J by 6 bases, with 15 bases left in between. CDR3 DNA sequence: TGTGCCAGCAGCAACACTCGATACGGCGAGCAGTACTTC. This sequence encodes CASSNTRYGEQYF.

With regard to this clonotype: This beta chain is off target for a library built for alpha chains, so its abundance means little. This sequence joins TRBV28 and TRBJ1-5, with 12 bases matching TRBD1. V lost 6 bases to trimming and J lost 4 bases; unmatched junction nucleotides: 10. The CDR3 consists of 17 residues. The V gene's germline CDR1 is MDHEN and CDR2 SYDVKM. CDR3 DNA: TGTGCCAGCAGAGCAACCGGGACAGGGGGCGGAAATCAGCCCCAGCATTTT. This sequence encodes CASRATGTGGGNQPQHF.

This clonotype came up many times. This beta chain is an off-target read within a library intended for alpha chains, so its frequency means little. The genes are TRBV18 and TRBJ1-5; D remains unclear. Germline V gene sequence: CDR1 KGHSH, CDR2 LQKENI. CDR3 length equals 15 residues. V was clipped by 2 bases and J by 0 bases, with 8 bases between them. This CDR3 is CASSPIGDSNQPQHF. DNA for the CDR3: TGTGCCAGCTCACCAATCGGGGATAGCAATCAGCCCCAGCATTTT.

This clonotype was seen repeatedly, ten times or more. Being off target in a library aimed at alpha chains, this beta chain has a size of little meaning. This chain uses TRBV7-6 with TRBJ2-7, with 7 bases that match TRBD1. Germline V gives CDR1 SGHVS, CDR2 FNYEAQ. The CDR3 consists of 14 residues. Trimming cost V 0 bases and J 6 bases; bases outside gene matches: 5. CDR3 bases: TGTGCCAGCAGCTTAGCTGACAGGGCGGGCGAGCAGTACTTC. Amino acid sequence: CASSLADRAGEQYF.

This clonotype was counted at least ten times. Because the library targeted alpha chains, this beta chain is an off-target read whose size means little. This chain joins TRBV5-1 and TRBJ2-5; D may match TRBD1 or TRBD2 (6 bases each). Trimming removed 4 bases at V and 7 bases at J, with 14 bases between. This CDR3 contains 13 residues. Germline V CDR1 and CDR2: SGHRS, YFSETQ. The CDR3 nucleotides read TGCGCCAGCAGCCAGAGGGGGGCGCCGACCCAGTACTTC. Encoded protein: CASSQRGAPTQYF.

This clonotype was seen at least ten times. Since it is a stray read in a library aimed at alpha chains, this beta chain has a size that is not meaningful. This sequence joins TRBV7-2 and TRBJ2-1; 10 nucleotides align to TRBD2. The CDR3 is 15 residues long. The V and J ends lost 4 bases and 4 bases, in that order; junction bases with no gene match: 4. The germline V gene encodes CDR1 SGHTA and CDR2 FQGNSA. The CDR3 nucleotides are TGTGCCAGCAGCTCGATAGCGGGAGGATACAATGAGCAGTTCTTC. Translating it yields CASSSIAGGYNEQFF.

This clonotype appeared many times. This beta chain came through as a stray read in a library set up for alpha chains, and its size says little. The chain has TRBV6-5 and TRBJ2-5; D perhaps matches TRBD1 (5 bases). Per germline, CDR1 MNHEY and CDR2 SVGAGI. CDR3 length equals 12 residues. Trimming cost V 6 bases and J 9 bases, with 14 bases left between them. The CDR3 spells CASRRDSWPQYF. Here the CDR3 DNA reads TGTGCCAGCAGACGCGACAGTTGGCCCCAGTACTTC.

Turning to this clonotype: This beta chain lies outside the target of a library built for alpha chains; its clone size means little. The rearrangement joins TRBV12-3 or TRBV12-4 to TRBJ1-1; the D is unclear. The germline V and J ends were trimmed by 3 bases and 6 bases, with 14 bases remaining between them. The CDR3 sequence is 14 residues long. CDR3 sequence: CASSFMGRRPEAFF. The CDR3 DNA follows: TGTGCCAGCAGTTTCATGGGAAGAAGGCCTGAAGCTTTCTTT.

This clonotype was observed at least ten times. This beta chain is an unintended read in a library built for alpha chains; its size means little. The chain links TRBV11-2 to TRBJ2-4; 8 bases are shared with TRBD2. The germline CDR1 and CDR2 sequences are SGHAT and FQNNGV. CDR3 length: 15 residues. Trimming took 1 base from V and 8 from J; bases not matched to a gene: 7. The CDR3 bases are TGTGCCAGCAGCTTAGGACCAAAAGCGGGGGACATTCAGTACTTC. Protein sequence: CASSLGPKAGDIQYF.

This clonotype was seen repeatedly, ten times or more. Within a library made for alpha chains, this beta chain is off target, and its count is uninformative. This rearrangement joins TRBV3-2 to TRBJ1-1; TRBD1 is the table's D call, not checked against the DNA. TRBV3-2 has pseudogene status. This CDR3 is built from 18 residues. This CDR3 is CASSQVWAVRQANTEAFF. The CDR3 coding sequence is TGTGCCAGCAGCCAAGTTTGGGCAGTTAGACAGGCGAACACTGAAGCTTTCTTT.

By its share, this clonotype is medium-sized (0.01 to 0.1%). Because the library targeted alpha chains, this beta chain is an off-target read whose size means little. This sequence joins TRBV28 and TRBJ1-1; tentative D call: TRBD1 (6 bases). V was cut by 6 bases and J by 7 bases, with 12 bases left in between. This CDR3 spans 12 amino acids. Germline V lookup: CDR1 MDHEN, CDR2 SYDVKM. CDR3: CASSLGHLEAFF. The CDR3 DNA is TGTGCCAGCAGCCTGGGACACCTTGAAGCTTTCTTT.

This clonotype was found many times. This beta chain lies outside the target of a library built for alpha chains; its clone size means little. The rearrangement links TRBV27 to TRBJ2-1; perhaps TRBD2 as D (6 bases). The CDR3 totals 15 residues. Germline V lookup: CDR1 MNHEY, CDR2 SMNVEV (reference sequence). Trimming stripped 6 bases from V and 0 bases from J, with 12 bases between. CDR3 residues: CASRADGSSYNEQFF. The CDR3 DNA follows: TGTGCCAGCAGGGCAGACGGGAGCTCCTACAATGAGCAGTTCTTC.

This clonotype came up a few times. The library was prepared for alpha chains; this beta chain is a stray read, so its frequency means little. V and J are TRBV12-3 or TRBV12-4 and TRBJ1-5; TRBD1 might be the D (5 bases). V lost 6 bases, J lost 4 bases, and 10 bases lay in between. This CDR3 has 13 residues. CDR3 amino acids: CASSFSGNQPQHF. In nucleotides, the CDR3 is TGTGCCAGCAGCTTCTCAGGGAATCAGCCCCAGCATTTT.

The table lists this clonotype with many counts. This beta chain represents an off-target read in a library built for alpha chains; its size is of limited meaning. The V and J genes are TRBV7-2 and TRBJ2-7; D is undetermined. V shed 0 bases and J shed 3 bases, with 9 bases lying between them. The CDR3 is 14 amino acids. Looked up from germline, CDR1 is SGHTA and CDR2 is FQGNSA. CDR3 sequence (DNA): TGTGCCAGCAGCTTAGCGTCGACCGACTACGAGCAGTACTTC. Its translation: CASSLASTDYEQYF.

This clonotype was seen only once. A much larger clone is a single base away; this may be a read error. No conserved phenylalanine or tryptophan is present at the end of the CDR3, so a read error is the likely explanation. This beta chain is an off-target read within a library intended for alpha chains, so its frequency means little. The chain has TRBV24-1 and TRBJ2-5; TRBD2 might be the D (6 bases). CDR1 is KGHDR and CDR2 is SFDVKD in the germline V gene. V lost 12 bases and J lost 2, with 12 bases in between. The CDR3 extends over 12 amino acids. The CDR3 region has the DNA TGTGCCGGACCGGAGGGACAAGAGACCCAGTACCTC. Translating it yields CAGPEGQETQYL.

There are many counts of this clonotype. Within a library made for alpha chains, this beta chain is off target, and its count is uninformative. This chain connects TRBV20-1 to TRBJ2-3, with D unresolved. Per germline, CDR1 DFQATT and CDR2 SNEGSKA (reference sequence). The CDR3 length is 13 residues. Trimming took off 5 bases at V and 1 base at J, with 10 bases between the two ends. The CDR3 loop is CSAGYRGTDTQYF. CDR3 DNA sequence: TGCAGTGCTGGTTACCGGGGCACAGATACGCAGTATTTT.

This clonotype was recorded at least ten times. This beta chain lies outside the target of a library built for alpha chains; its clone size means little. The chain has TRBV2 and TRBJ1-4; maybe TRBD1 (6 bases). From germline, CDR1 is SNHLY and CDR2 FYNNEI. The CDR3 covers 16 residues. The germline V and J ends were trimmed by 6 bases and 0 bases, with 14 bases remaining between them. CDR3: CASRPGQPATNEKLFF. As DNA, the CDR3 is TGTGCCAGCAGACCCGGACAGCCTGCAACTAATGAAAAACTGTTTTTT.

This clonotype was recorded many times. For a library built for alpha chains, this beta chain is a stray read; little rests on its size. The gene calls are TRBV27 and TRBJ1-4; 7 bases are a match to TRBD1. The V and J ends lost 5 bases and 6 bases, in that order; junction bases with no gene match: 9. There are 15 residues in the CDR3. The germline CDR1 and CDR2 sequences are MNHEY and SMNVEV (reference sequence). CDR3 coding DNA: TGTGCCAGCAGTCCACTCAGGGGGATCGATGAAAAACTGTTTTTT. Protein: CASSPLRGIDEKLFF.

This clonotype was seen repeatedly, ten times or more. This beta chain is an unintended read in a library built for alpha chains; its size means little. V and J are TRBV7-9 and TRBJ2-1; no reliable D call. Germline CDR1 SEHNR, CDR2 FQNEAQ (reference sequence). This CDR3 is built from 10 residues. V lost 5 bases, J lost 14 bases, and 10 bases lay in between. The CDR3, as DNA: TGTGCCAGCAGCCATTCCACGAAGTTCTTC. Amino acid sequence: CASSHSTKFF.